These 19 T cell receptor beta chains came from one sample sequenced in a study of T cell changes during pregnancy in multiple sclerosis. Profiled with immunoSEQ multiplex PCR; TCRdb holds only in-frame clones, not every one. Of about 40,000 clones in the sample, roughly nine tenths are singletons; the top ten hold 0.35% to 0.55%. This specimen was CD4+ T cells from peripheral blood mononuclear cells, taken in the third trimester of pregnancy. These receptors originate from a female donor in good health, enrolled as a control in a pregnancy study.

This chain's CDR3 is CASEPTHRNTGELFF. The CDR3 DNA is TGTGCCAGCGAACCAACCCACAGGAACACCGGGGAGCTGTTTTTT. V usage is TRBV2 and J usage is TRBJ2-2; no clear D gene. This CDR3 comprises 15 residues. Deletions cut 8 bases from V and 1 base from J, with 14 bases between. CDR1 SNHLY and CDR2 FYNNEI come from the germline V gene.

V and J are TRBV7-9 and TRBJ2-5, with TRBD1 matching 8 bases. Germline loops: CDR1 SEHNR, CDR2 FQNEAQ (reference sequence). The CDR3 length is 16 residues. V shed 1 base and J 4 bases; nucleotides not matched to a gene: 8. The DNA for the CDR3 is TGTGCCAGCAGCTTAGGTGTTTCAGGGGGCGTAGAGACCCAGTACTTC. Protein sequence: CASSLGVSGGVETQYF.

The J gene is TRBJ2-5, the V gene TRBV4-3; 12 positions agree with TRBD2. Trimming at V came to 1 base and at J to 5 bases, leaving 11 bases not matched to a gene. Germline CDR1 and CDR2: LGHNA and YSLEER. The CDR3 covers 18 residues. The chain's CDR3 is CASSQGVSSGRAGETQYF. In nucleotides, the CDR3 is TGCGCCAGCAGCCAAGGCGTTTCTAGCGGGAGGGCGGGCGAGACCCAGTACTTC.

In its sample, this clone was seen once. This sequence joins TRBV6-1 and TRBJ2-5, with D perhaps TRBD2 (5 bases). This CDR3 comprises 18 residues. V was shortened by 2 bases and J by 0 bases, with 19 bases between the two germline ends. Germline values: CDR1 MNHNS, CDR2 SASEGT. For the CDR3, the DNA is TGTGCCAGCAGTGAATTGGGTCGGGATCGGGCGGACCAAGAGACCCAGTACTTC. Translating it yields CASSELGRDRADQETQYF.

For the CDR3, the DNA is TGTGCCAGTAGACTAGCGGGGGAGGGCCACAATGAGCAGTTCTTC. Translating gives CASRLAGEGHNEQFF. The chain links TRBV19 to TRBJ2-1, with 11 bases aligning to TRBD2. The CDR3 loop spans 15 amino acids. CDR1 LNHDA and CDR2 SQIVND come from the germline V gene (reference sequence). V dropped 6 bases and J dropped 5; count of bases not matched to a gene: 6. Filled out from reference TRBV19 and TRBJ2-1, the complete variable domain reads DGGITQSPKYLFRKEGQNVTLSCEQNLNHDAMYWYRQDPGQGLRLIYYSQIVNDFQKGDIAEGYSVSREKKESFPLTVTSAQKNPTAFYLCASRLAGEGHNEQFFGPGTRLTVL.

This rearrangement joins TRBV28 to TRBJ2-2, with D unresolved. CDR3 length: 11 amino acids. The germline V gene has CDR1 MDHEN and CDR2 SYDVKM. Trimming left V 7 bases short and J 6 bases short, with 6 bases between. As DNA, the CDR3 is TGTGCCAGCATCCCTCCCGGGGAGCTGTTTTTT. This translates into CASIPPGELFF. Together with reference TRBV28 and TRBJ2-2, the CDR3 gives the full variable domain: DVKVTQSSRYLVKRTGEKVFLECVQDMDHENMFWYRQDPGLGLRLIYFSYDVKMKEKGDIPEGYSVSREKKERFSLILESASTNQTSMYLCASIPPGELFFGEGSRLTVL.

The chain employs TRBV11-2 and TRBJ2-5; tentative D call: TRBD1 (7 bases). CDR3 length: 15 amino acids. V lost 5 bases and J lost 2, with 15 bases in between. Looked up from germline, CDR1 is SGHAT and CDR2 is FQNNGV. CDR3 sequence: CASSPRTGLQETQYF. The CDR3 DNA follows: TGTGCCAGCAGCCCCCGGACAGGACTACAAGAGACCCAGTACTTC.

This clone appeared a few times. A junction boundary mismatches the germline segment, possibly from a read error. The chain recombines TRBV7-7 with TRBJ2-5, with D possibly matching TRBD1 (5 bases). The CDR3 length is 13 residues. The germline V gene encodes CDR1 SSHAT and CDR2 FNYEAQ (reference sequence). Here the CDR3 reads CASSSSQGETQYF. In nucleotides, the CDR3 is TGTGCTAGCAGCTCATCCCAGGGCGAGACCCAGTACTTC.

This clone was picked up one time. The sample carries other DNA sequences with the same CDR3. V usage is TRBV5-1 and J usage is TRBJ2-2; a weak D match, TRBD2 (6 bases). Trimming cost V 0 bases and J 1 base, with 7 bases left between them. Germline CDR1 reads SGHRS; CDR2 reads YFSETQ. This CDR3 has 15 residues. The CDR3, as DNA: TGCGCCAGCAGCTTGGACGGGGGGAACACCGGGGAGCTGTTTTTT. Its translation: CASSLDGGNTGELFF.

The chain joins TRBV7-2 to TRBJ2-7, with 8 bases aligning to TRBD1. Trimming cost V 5 bases and J 2 bases; bases outside gene matches: 8. CDR1 is SGHTA and CDR2 is FQGNSA in the germline V gene. The CDR3 extends over 15 amino acids. CDR3 residues: CASSQGAGTTYEQYF. The CDR3 DNA is TGTGCCAGCAGCCAGGGGGCGGGAACTACCTACGAGCAGTACTTC.

This clone was recorded once. The chain is built from TRBV20-1 and TRBJ2-7; D gene uncertain. The V gene lost 5 bases and the J gene lost 5 bases, with 7 bases spanning the gap. Germline V lookup: CDR1 DFQATT, CDR2 SNEGSKA (reference sequence). The CDR3 loop spans 10 amino acids. The CDR3 DNA reads TGCAGTGCTGCGTACCACGAGCAGTACTTC. Protein sequence: CSAAYHEQYF.

The V and J genes are TRBV19 and TRBJ1-4, with D hard to call. The CDR3 has 12 residues. Looked up from germline, CDR1 is LNHDA and CDR2 is SQIVND (reference sequence). The germline V and J ends were trimmed by 3 bases and 6 bases, with 5 bases remaining between them. The CDR3 bases are TGTGCCAGTAGTATCTATGATGAAAAACTGTTTTTT. Translated: CASSIYDEKLFF.

The chain links TRBV5-1 to TRBJ2-1; a weak D match, TRBD2 (6 bases). Trimming stripped 4 bases from V and 0 bases from J, with 11 bases between. The CDR3 loop spans 15 amino acids. In germline, CDR1 is SGHRS, CDR2 YFSETQ. This CDR3 is CASSAGDFSYNEQFF. The CDR3 DNA reads TGCGCCAGCAGCGCTGGGGACTTCTCCTACAATGAGCAGTTCTTC.

This chain links TRBV27 with TRBJ1-4, with a tentative D call TRBD1 (5 bases). Per germline, CDR1 MNHEY and CDR2 SMNVEV (reference sequence). The V and J ends lost 2 bases and 8 bases respectively, with 6 bases between them. This CDR3 has 12 amino acids. Here the CDR3 reads CASSLRGEKLFF. DNA for the CDR3: TGTGCCAGCAGTTTAAGGGGAGAAAAACTGTTTTTT.

V gene TRBV11-2 combines with J gene TRBJ2-2; D ambiguous. Between the trimmed V and J ends, which lost 5 bases and 4 bases, there was a span of 23 bases. The germline CDR1 and CDR2 sequences are SGHAT and FQNNGV. This CDR3 spans 18 amino acids. This CDR3 is CASSPPPYPLGITGELFF. DNA of the CDR3: TGTGCCAGCAGCCCGCCGCCATATCCCCTAGGTATCACCGGGGAGCTGTTTTTT.

J is TRBJ1-4 and V is TRBV27; no reliable D call. This CDR3 is built from 13 residues. Looked up from germline, CDR1 is MNHEY and CDR2 is SMNVEV (reference sequence). Trimming took 5 bases from V and 4 from J, leaving 8 bases between them. CDR3 coding DNA: TGTGCCAGCAGTAGAGGGTATAATGAAAAACTGTTTTTT. This encodes CASSRGYNEKLFF.

The V and J genes are TRBV6-5 and TRBJ2-4; 7 bases line up with TRBD1. The CDR3 consists of 12 residues. J was trimmed by 9 bases and V by 6 bases; bases with no gene match: 5. From germline, CDR1 is MNHEY and CDR2 SVGAGI. CDR3 loop: CASRGDSFIQYF. The CDR3 DNA sequence: TGTGCCAGCAGGGGGGACAGTTTCATTCAGTACTTC.

This rearrangement joins TRBV11-2 to TRBJ1-6; D remains ambiguous. Germline CDR1 reads SGHAT; CDR2 reads FQNNGV. V lost 3 bases and J lost 6, with 15 bases in between. The CDR3 covers 16 residues. The CDR3 DNA sequence: TGTGCCAGCAGCTTCACAACGGGGATCGTTAATTCACCCCTCCACTTT. Translated: CASSFTTGIVNSPLHF.

The chain employs TRBV7-9 and TRBJ1-1; the D gene is possibly TRBD1 (5 bases). The germline V and J ends were trimmed by 5 bases and 8 bases, with 12 bases remaining between them. The CDR3 sequence is 12 residues long. CDR1 SEHNR and CDR2 FQNEAQ come from the germline V gene (reference sequence). The CDR3 DNA sequence: TGTGCCAGCAGCAATCTGGGGGGGGAAGCTTTCTTT. Its protein product is CASSNLGGEAFF.